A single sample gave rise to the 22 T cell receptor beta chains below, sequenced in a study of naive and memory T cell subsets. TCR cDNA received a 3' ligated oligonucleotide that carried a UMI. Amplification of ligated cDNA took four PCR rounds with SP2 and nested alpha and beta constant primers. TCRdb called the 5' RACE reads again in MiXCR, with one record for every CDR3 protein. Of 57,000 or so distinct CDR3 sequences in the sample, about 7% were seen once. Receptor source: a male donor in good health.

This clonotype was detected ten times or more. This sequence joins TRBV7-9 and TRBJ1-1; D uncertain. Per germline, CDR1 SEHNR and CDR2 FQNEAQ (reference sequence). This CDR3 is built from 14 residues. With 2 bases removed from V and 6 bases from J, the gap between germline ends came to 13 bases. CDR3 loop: CASSLFEGEPEAFF. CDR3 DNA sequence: TGTGCCAGCAGCTTATTTGAAGGCGAACCTGAAGCTTTCTTT.

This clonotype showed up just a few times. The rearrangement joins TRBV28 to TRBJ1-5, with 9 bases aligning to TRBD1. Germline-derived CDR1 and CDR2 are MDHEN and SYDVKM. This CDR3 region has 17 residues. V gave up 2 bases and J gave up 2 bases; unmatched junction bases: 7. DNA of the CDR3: TGTGCCAGCAGTTTACTGACAGGGGGTACGGGCAATCAGCCCCAGCATTTT. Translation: CASSLLTGGTGNQPQHF.

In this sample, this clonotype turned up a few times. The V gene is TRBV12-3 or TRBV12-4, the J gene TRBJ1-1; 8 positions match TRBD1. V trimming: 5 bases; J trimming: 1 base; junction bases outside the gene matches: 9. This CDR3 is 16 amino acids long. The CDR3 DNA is TGTGCCAGCAGTCTCGGACAGGGCCGGGAGAACACTGAAGCTTTCTTT. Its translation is CASSLGQGRENTEAFF.

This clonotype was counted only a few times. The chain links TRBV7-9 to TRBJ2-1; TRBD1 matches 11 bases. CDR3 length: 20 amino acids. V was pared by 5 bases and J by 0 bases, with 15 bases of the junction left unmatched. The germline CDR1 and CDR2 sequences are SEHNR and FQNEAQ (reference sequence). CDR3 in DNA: TGTGCCAGCAGCGCCGGAATTGGACAGGGGGCACCAAGCTCCTACAATGAGCAGTTCTTC. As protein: CASSAGIGQGAPSSYNEQFF.

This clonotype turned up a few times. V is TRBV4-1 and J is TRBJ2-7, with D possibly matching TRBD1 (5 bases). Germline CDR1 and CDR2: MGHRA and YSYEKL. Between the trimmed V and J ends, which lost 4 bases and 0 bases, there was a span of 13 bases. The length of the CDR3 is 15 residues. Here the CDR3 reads CASSPETASSYEQYF. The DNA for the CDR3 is TGCGCCAGCAGCCCCGAGACAGCGAGCTCCTACGAGCAGTACTTC.

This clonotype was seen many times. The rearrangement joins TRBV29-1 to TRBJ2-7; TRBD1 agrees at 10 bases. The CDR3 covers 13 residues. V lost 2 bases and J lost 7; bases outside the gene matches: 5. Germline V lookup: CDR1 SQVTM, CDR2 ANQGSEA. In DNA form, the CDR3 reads TGCAGCGTTGAAACCAGGGGACAGGGGGAGCAGTACTTC. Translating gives CSVETRGQGEQYF.

The CDR3 loop is CASRGTGVETQYF. CDR3 in DNA: TGTGCCAGCAGAGGTACGGGAGTGGAGACCCAGTACTTC. J is TRBJ2-5 and V is TRBV6-2 or TRBV6-3; D is possibly TRBD2 (6 bases). Trimming took 6 bases from V and 5 from J, leaving 13 bases between them. This CDR3 spans 13 amino acids. CDR1 and CDR2 from the germline V gene are MNHEY and SVGEGT.

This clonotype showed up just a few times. The CDR3 region is CASLKNSGNTGELFF. CDR3 bases: TGTGCCAGCCTAAAAAACTCGGGGAACACCGGGGAGCTGTTTTTT. This chain uses TRBV3-1 with TRBJ2-2; no definite D call. Deletions cut 8 bases from V and 1 base from J, with 14 bases between. This CDR3 region has 15 residues. The germline V gene has CDR1 LGHDT and CDR2 YNNKEL (reference sequence).

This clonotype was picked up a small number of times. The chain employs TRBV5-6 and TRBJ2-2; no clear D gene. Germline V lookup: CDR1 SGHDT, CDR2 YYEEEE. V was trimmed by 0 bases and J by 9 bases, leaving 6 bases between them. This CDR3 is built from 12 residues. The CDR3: CASSLVTRELFF. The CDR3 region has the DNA TGTGCCAGCAGCTTGGTGACCCGGGAGCTGTTTTTT.

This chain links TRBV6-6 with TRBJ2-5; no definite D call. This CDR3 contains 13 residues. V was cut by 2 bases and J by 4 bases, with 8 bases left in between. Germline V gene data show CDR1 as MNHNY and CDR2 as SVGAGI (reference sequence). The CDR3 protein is CASSYATPETQYF. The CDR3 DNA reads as TGTGCCAGCAGTTACGCCACGCCAGAGACCCAGTACTTC.

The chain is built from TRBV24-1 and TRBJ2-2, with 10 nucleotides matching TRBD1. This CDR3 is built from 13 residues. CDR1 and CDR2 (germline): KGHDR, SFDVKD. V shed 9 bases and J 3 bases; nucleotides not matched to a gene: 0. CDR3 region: CATGTGDTGELFF. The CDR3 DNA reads TGTGCCACCGGGACAGGGGACACCGGGGAGCTGTTTTTT.

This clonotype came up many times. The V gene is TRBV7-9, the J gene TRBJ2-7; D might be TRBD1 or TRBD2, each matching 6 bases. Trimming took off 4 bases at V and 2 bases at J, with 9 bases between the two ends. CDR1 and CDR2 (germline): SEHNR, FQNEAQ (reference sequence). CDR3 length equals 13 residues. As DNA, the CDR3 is TGTGCCAGCAGCTCCCGGGGGCCCTACGAGCAGTACTTC. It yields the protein CASSSRGPYEQYF.

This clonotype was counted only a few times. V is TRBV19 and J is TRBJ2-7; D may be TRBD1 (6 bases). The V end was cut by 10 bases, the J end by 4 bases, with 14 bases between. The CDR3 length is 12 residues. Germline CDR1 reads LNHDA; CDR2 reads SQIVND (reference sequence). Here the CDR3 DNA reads TGTGCCACCTCAATGGGGGCGTACGAGCAGTACTTC. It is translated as CATSMGAYEQYF.

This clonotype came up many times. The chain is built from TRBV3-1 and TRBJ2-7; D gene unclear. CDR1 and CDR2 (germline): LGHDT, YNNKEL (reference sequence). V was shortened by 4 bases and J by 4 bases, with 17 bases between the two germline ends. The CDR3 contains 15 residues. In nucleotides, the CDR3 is TGTGCCAGCAGCCCGCAGTCCGTCACAGTTTACGAGCAGTACTTC. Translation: CASSPQSVTVYEQYF.

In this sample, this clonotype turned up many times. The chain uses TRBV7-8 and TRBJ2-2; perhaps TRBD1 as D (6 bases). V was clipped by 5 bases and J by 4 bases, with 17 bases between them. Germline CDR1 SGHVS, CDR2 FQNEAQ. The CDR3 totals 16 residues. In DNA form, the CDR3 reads TGTGCCAGCAGCCGAAACCCGACAGGAGGCACCGGGGAGCTGTTTTTT. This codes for CASSRNPTGGTGELFF. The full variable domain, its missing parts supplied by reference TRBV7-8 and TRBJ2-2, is GAGVSQSPRYKVAKRGQDVALRCDPISGHVSLFWYQQALGQGPEFLTYFQNEAQLDKSGLPSDRFFAERPEGSVSTLKIQRTQQEDSAVYLCASSRNPTGGTGELFFGEGSRLTVL.

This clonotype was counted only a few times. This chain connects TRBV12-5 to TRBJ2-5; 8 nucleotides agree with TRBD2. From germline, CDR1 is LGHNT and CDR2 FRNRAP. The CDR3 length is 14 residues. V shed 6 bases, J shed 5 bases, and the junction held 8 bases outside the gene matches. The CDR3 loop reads CASGAGLAGETQYF. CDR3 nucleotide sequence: TGTGCTAGTGGCGCCGGACTAGCCGGTGAGACCCAGTACTTC.

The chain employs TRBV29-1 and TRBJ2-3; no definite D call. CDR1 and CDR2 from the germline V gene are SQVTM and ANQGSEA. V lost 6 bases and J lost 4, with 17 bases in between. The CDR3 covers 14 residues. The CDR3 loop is CSVTTAIGADTQYF. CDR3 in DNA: TGCAGCGTGACAACAGCGATAGGCGCAGATACGCAGTATTTT.

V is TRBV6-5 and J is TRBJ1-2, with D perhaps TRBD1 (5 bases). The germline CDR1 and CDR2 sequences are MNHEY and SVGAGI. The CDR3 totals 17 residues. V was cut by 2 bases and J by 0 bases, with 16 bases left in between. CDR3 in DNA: TGTGCCAGCAGTTACAGGGGCCAGAGCCCAACTAACTATGGCTACACCTTC. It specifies CASSYRGQSPTNYGYTF.

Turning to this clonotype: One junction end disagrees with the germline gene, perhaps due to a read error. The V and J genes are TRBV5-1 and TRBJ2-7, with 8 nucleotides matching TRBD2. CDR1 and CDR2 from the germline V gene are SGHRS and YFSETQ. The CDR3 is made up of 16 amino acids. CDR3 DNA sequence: TGCGCCAGCAGCCCAGGCAGCGGGAGTTTCTCCTACAAGCAGTACTTC. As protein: CASSPGSGSFSYKQYF.

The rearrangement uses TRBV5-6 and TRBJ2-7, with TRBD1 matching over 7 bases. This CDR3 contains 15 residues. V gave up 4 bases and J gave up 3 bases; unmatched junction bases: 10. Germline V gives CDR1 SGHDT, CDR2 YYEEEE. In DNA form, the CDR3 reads TGTGCCAGCAGCGGGTCCGGGACAGCCTTCTACGAGCAGTACTTC. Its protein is CASSGSGTAFYEQYF.

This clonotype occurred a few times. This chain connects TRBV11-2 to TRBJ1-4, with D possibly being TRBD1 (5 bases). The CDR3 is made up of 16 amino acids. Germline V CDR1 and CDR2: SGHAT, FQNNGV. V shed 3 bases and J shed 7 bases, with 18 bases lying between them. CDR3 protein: CASSLGSLSRGEKLFF. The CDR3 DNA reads TGTGCCAGCAGCTTGGGGTCCCTTTCAAGGGGTGAAAAACTGTTTTTT.

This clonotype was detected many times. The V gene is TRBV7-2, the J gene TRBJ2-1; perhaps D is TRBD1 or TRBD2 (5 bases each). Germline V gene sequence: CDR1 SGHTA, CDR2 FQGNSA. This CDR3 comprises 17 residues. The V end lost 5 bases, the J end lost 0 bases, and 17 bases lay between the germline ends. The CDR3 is CASSRQGTVSSYNEQFF. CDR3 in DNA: TGTGCCAGCAGCCGACAAGGGACGGTGAGCTCCTACAATGAGCAGTTCTTC. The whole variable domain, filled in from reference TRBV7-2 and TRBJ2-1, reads GAGVSQSPSNKVTEKGKDVELRCDPISGHTALYWYRQSLGQGLEFLIYFQGNSAPDKSGLPSDRFSAERTGGSVSTLTIQRTQQEDSAVYLCASSRQGTVSSYNEQFFGPGTRLTVL.